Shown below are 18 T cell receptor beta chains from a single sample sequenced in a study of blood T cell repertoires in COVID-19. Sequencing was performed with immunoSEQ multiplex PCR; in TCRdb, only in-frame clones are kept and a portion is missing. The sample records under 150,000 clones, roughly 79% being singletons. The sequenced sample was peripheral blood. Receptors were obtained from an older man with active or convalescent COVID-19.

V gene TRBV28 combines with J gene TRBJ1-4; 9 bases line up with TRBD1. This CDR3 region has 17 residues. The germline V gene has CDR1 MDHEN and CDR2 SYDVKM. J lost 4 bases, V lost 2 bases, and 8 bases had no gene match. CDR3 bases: TGTGCCAGCAGTTTAACAGGGGGCGGTCCGCATAATGAAAAACTGTTTTTT. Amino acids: CASSLTGGGPHNEKLFF. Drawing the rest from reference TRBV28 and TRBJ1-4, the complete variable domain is DVKVTQSSRYLVKRTGEKVFLECVQDMDHENMFWYRQDPGLGLRLIYFSYDVKMKEKGDIPEGYSVSREKKERFSLILESASTNQTSMYLCASSLTGGGPHNEKLFFGSGTQLSVL.

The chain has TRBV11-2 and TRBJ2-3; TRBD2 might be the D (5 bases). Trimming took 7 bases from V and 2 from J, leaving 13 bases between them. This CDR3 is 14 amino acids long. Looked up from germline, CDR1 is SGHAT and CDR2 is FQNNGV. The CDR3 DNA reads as TGTGCCAGCACCTCTTGGGGAGCCACAGATACGCAGTATTTT. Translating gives CASTSWGATDTQYF. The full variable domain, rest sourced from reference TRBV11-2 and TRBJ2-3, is EAGVAQSPRYKIIEKRQSVAFWCNPISGHATLYWYQQILGQGPKLLIQFQNNGVVDDSQLPKDRFSAERLKGVDSTLKIQPAKLEDSAVYLCASTSWGATDTQYFGPGTRLTVL.

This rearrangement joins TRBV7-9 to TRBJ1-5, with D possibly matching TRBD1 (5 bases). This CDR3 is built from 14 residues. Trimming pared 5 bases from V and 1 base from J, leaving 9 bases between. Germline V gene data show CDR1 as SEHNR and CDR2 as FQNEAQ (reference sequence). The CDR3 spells CASSGDSSNQPQHF. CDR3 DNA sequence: TGTGCCAGCAGCGGCGACAGCAGCAATCAGCCCCAGCATTTT.

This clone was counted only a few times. DNA of the CDR3: TGTGCCAGCAGCTTGCCACGAGGTTCTGGAAACACCATATATTTT. Translated: CASSLPRGSGNTIYF. V usage is TRBV11-3 and J usage is TRBJ1-3; D call uncertain. Deletions cut 3 bases from V and 1 base from J, with 10 bases between. The CDR3 length is 15 residues. CDR1 SGHNT and CDR2 YENEEA come from the germline V gene.

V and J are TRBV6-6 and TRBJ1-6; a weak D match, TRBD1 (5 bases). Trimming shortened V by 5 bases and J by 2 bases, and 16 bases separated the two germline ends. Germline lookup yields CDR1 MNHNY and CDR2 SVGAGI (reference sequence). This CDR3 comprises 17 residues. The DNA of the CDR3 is TGTGCCAGCAGTCCCCTGGGGGGAATGACCTATAATTCACCCCTCCACTTT. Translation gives CASSPLGGMTYNSPLHF.

The CDR3 sequence is CASSLTRGAGVKFF. As DNA, the CDR3 is TGTGCCAGCAGCTTAACGCGCGGGGCGGGAGTTAAGTTCTTC. The genes are TRBV7-3 and TRBJ2-1; 7 nucleotides line up with TRBD2. The CDR3 covers 14 residues. Losses at the gene ends were 0 bases for V and 14 bases for J; bases not matched to a gene: 10. The germline CDR1 and CDR2 sequences are SGHTA and FQGTGA.

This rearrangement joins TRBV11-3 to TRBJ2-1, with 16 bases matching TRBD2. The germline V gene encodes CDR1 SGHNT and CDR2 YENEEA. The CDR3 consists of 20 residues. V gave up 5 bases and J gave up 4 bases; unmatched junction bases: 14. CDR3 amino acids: CASSNLRGTSGRATYNEQFF. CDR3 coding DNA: TGTGCCAGCAGCAATCTACGAGGGACTAGCGGGAGGGCCACATACAATGAGCAGTTCTTC.

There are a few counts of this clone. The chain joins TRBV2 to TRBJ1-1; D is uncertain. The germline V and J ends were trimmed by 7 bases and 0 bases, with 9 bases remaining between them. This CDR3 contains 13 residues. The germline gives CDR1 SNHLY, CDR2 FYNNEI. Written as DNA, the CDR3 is TGTGCCAGCATTACAGAGATGAACACTGAAGCTTTCTTT. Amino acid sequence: CASITEMNTEAFF.

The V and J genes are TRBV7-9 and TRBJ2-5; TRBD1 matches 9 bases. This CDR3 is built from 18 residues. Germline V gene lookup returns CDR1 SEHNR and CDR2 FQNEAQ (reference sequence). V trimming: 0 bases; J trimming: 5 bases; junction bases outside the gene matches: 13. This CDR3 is CASSLAVPGQGFRETQYF. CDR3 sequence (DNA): TGTGCCAGCAGCTTAGCGGTCCCGGGACAGGGTTTTCGGGAGACCCAGTACTTC.

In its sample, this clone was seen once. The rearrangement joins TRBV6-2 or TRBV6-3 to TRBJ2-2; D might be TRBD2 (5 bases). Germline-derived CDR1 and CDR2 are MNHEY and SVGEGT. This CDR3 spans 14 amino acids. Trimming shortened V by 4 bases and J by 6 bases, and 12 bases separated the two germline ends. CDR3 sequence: CASSSVAEAGELFF. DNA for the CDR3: TGTGCCAGCAGTTCGGTTGCGGAGGCCGGGGAGCTGTTTTTT.

The CDR3 is CASSSTGQGTGELFF. The CDR3 DNA sequence: TGCGCCAGCAGCTCTACGGGACAGGGCACCGGGGAGCTGTTTTTT. V and J are TRBV5-1 and TRBJ2-2, with TRBD1 matching 9 bases. This CDR3 comprises 15 residues. Germline CDR1 is SGHRS and CDR2 is YFSETQ. V was pared by 3 bases and J by 4 bases, with 4 bases of the junction left unmatched.

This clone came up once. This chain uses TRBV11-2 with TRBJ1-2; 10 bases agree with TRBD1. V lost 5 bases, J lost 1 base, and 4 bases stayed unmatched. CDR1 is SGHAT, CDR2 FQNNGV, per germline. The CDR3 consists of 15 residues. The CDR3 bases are TGTGCCAGCAGCCGGGGACAGGGGTATAACTATGGCTACACCTTC. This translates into CASSRGQGYNYGYTF.

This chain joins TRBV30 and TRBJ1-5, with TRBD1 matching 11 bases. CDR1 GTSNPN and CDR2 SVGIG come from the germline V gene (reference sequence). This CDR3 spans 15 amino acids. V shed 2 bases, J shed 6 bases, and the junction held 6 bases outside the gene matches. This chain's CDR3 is CAWSPGTGGSQPQHF. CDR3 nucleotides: TGTGCCTGGAGTCCCGGGACAGGGGGGAGTCAGCCCCAGCATTTT.

The CDR3 DNA reads TGTGCCACCAGCAGAGATCCGAGGCAGAACACTGAAGCTTTCTTT. Its protein is CATSRDPRQNTEAFF. This chain links TRBV15 with TRBJ1-1; D remains unclear. The CDR3 runs 15 residues. V was clipped by 0 bases and J by 1 base, with 9 bases between them. Germline lookup yields CDR1 LNHNV and CDR2 YYDKDF (reference sequence).

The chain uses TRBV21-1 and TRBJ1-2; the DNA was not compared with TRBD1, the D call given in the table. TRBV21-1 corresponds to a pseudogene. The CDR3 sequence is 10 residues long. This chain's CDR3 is CAATIYGYTF. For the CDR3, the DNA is TGTGCCGCCACAATCTATGGCTACACCTTC.

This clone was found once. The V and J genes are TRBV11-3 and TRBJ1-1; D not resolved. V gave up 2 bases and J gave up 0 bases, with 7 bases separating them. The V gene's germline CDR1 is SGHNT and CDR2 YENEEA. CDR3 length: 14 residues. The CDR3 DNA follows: TGTGCCAGCAGCTTATCACAGATGAACACTGAAGCTTTCTTT. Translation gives CASSLSQMNTEAFF.

The CDR3 DNA sequence: TGTGCCAGCAGCGTACTCCCTAGCGGGGGGGCCGCGGAGACCCAGTACTTC. This encodes CASSVLPSGGAAETQYF. This chain connects TRBV9 to TRBJ2-5; 12 bases agree with TRBD2. Trimming cost V 1 base and J 5 bases; bases outside gene matches: 9. The germline V gene has CDR1 SGDLS and CDR2 YYNGEE. There are 17 residues in the CDR3. The full variable domain, its missing parts supplied by reference TRBV9 and TRBJ2-5, is DSGVTQTPKHLITATGQRVTLRCSPRSGDLSVYWYQQSLDQGLQFLIQYYNGEERAKGNILERFSAQQFPDLHSELNLSSLELGDSALYFCASSVLPSGGAAETQYFGPGTRLLVL.

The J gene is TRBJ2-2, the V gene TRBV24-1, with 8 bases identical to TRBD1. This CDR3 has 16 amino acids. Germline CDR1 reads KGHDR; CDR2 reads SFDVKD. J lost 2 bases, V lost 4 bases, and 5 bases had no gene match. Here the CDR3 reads CATSDPGTGNTGELFF. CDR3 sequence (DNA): TGTGCCACCAGTGACCCCGGGACAGGAAACACCGGGGAGCTGTTTTTT.